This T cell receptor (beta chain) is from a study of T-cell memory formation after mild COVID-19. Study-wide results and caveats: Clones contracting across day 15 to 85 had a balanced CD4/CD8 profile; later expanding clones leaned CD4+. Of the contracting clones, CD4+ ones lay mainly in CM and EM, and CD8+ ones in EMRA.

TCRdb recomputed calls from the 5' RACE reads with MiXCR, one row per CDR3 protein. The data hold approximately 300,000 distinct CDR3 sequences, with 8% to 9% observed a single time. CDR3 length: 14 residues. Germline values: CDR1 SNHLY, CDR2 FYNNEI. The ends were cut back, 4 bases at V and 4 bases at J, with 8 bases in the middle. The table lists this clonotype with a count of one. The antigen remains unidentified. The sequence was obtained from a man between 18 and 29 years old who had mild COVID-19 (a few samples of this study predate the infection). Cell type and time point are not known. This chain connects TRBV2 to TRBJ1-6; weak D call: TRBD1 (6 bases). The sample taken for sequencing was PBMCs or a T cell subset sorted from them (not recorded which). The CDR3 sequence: CASSARGYNSPLHF. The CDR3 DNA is TGTGCCAGCAGTGCTAGGGGGTATAATTCACCCCTCCACTTT.